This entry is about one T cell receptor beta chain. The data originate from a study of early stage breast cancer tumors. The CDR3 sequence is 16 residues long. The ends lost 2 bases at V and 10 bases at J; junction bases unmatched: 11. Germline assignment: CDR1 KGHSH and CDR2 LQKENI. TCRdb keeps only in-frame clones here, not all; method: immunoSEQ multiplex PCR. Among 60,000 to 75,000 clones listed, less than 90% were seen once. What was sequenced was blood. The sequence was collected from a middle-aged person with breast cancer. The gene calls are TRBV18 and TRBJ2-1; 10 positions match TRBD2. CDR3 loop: CASSPSQGLARGEQFF. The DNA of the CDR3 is TGTGCCAGCTCACCAAGTCAGGGACTAGCGAGAGGCGAGCAGTTCTTC.